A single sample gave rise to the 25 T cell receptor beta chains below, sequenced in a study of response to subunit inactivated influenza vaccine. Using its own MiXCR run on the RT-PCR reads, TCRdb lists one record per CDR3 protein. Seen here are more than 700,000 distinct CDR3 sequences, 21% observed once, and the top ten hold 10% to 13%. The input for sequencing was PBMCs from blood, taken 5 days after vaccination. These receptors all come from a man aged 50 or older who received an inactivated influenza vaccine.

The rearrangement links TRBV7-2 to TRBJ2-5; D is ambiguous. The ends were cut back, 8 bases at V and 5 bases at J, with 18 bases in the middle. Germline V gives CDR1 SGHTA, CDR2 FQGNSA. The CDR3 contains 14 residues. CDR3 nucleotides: TGTGCCAGCGACGCTGCTAGGAGCGCCGAGACCCAGTACTTC. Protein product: CASDAARSAETQYF. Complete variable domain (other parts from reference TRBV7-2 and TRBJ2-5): GAGVSQSPSNKVTEKGKDVELRCDPISGHTALYWYRQSLGQGLEFLIYFQGNSAPDKSGLPSDRFSAERTGGSVSTLTIQRTQQEDSAVYLCASDAARSAETQYFGPGTRLLVL.

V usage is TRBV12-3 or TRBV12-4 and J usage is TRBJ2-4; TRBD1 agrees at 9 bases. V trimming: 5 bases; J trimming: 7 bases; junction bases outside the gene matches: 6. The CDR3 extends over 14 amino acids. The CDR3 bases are TGTGCCAGCAGTCCAGACGGACAGGGGAACATTCAGTACTTC. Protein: CASSPDGQGNIQYF.

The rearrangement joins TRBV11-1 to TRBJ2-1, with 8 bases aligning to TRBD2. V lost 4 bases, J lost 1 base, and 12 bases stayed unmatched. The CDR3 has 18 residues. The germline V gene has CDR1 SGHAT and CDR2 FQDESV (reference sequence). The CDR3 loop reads CASSSTAGATPSYNEQFF. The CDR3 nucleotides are TGTGCCAGCAGCTCAACAGCGGGGGCCACACCTTCCTACAATGAGCAGTTCTTC. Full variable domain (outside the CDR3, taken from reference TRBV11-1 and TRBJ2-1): EAEVAQSPRYKITEKSQAVAFWCDPISGHATLYWYRQILGQGPELLVQFQDESVVDDSQLPKDRFSAERLKGVDSTLKIQPAELGDSAMYLCASSSTAGATPSYNEQFFGPGTRLTVL.

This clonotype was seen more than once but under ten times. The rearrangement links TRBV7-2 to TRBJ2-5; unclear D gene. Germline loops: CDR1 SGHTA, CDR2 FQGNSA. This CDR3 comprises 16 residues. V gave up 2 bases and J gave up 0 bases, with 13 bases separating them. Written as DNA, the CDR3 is TGTGCCAGCAGCTTATCTTCCGTCCTGTACCAAGAGACCCAGTACTTC. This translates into CASSLSSVLYQETQYF.

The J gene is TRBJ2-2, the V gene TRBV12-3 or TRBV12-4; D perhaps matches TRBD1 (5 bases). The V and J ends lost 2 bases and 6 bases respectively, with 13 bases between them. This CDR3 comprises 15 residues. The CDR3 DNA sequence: TGTGCCAGCAGTTTACAGCAGGGTTGGGCCGGGGAGCTGTTTTTT. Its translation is CASSLQQGWAGELFF.

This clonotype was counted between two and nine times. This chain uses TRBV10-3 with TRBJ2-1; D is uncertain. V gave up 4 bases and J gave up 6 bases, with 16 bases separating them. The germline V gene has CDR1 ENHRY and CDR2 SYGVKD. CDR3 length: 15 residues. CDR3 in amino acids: CAISADLSGPNEQFF. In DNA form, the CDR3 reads TGTGCCATCAGTGCTGACCTATCAGGCCCCAATGAGCAGTTCTTC.

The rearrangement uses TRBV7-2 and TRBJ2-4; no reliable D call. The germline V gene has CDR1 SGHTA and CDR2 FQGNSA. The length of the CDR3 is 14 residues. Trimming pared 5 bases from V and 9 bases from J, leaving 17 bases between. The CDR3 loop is CASSMGPTLGIQYF. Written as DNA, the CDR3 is TGTGCCAGCAGCATGGGCCCTACTTTGGGCATTCAGTACTTC.

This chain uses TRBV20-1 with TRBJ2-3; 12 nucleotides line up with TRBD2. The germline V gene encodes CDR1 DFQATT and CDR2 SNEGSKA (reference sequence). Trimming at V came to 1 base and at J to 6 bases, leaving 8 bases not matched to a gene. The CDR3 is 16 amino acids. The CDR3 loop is CSARGTSGVLLDTQYF. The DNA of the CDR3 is TGCAGTGCTAGAGGGACTAGCGGGGTACTCTTGGATACGCAGTATTTT.

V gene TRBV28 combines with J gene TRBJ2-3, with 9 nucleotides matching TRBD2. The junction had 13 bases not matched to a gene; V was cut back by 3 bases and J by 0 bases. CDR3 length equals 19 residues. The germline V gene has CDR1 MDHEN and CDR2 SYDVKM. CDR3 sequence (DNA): TGTGCCAGCAGTTTCCCTCCCTTAAGACTAGCGGAGAGCACAGATACGCAGTATTTT. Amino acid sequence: CASSFPPLRLAESTDTQYF.

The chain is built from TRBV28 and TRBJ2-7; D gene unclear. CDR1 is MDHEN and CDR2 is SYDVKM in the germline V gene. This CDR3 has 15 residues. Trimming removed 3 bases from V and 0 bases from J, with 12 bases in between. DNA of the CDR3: TGTGCCAGCAGTTTTGCCGGCCTTAACTCCTACGAGCAGTACTTC. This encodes CASSFAGLNSYEQYF. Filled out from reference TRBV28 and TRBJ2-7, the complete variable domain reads DVKVTQSSRYLVKRTGEKVFLECVQDMDHENMFWYRQDPGLGLRLIYFSYDVKMKEKGDIPEGYSVSREKKERFSLILESASTNQTSMYLCASSFAGLNSYEQYFGPGTRLTVT.

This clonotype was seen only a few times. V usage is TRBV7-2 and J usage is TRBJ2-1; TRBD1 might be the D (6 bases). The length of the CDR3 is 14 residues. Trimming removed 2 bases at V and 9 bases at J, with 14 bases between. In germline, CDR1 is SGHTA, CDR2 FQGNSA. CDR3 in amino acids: CASSLNWPRGEQFF. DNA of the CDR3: TGTGCCAGCAGCTTAAATTGGCCCAGGGGTGAGCAGTTCTTC.

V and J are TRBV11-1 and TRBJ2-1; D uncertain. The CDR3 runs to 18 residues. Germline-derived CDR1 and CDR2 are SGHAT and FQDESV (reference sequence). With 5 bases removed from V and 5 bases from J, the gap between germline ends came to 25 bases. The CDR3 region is CASSLRVRMAEEDNEQFF. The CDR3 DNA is TGTGCCAGCAGCCTACGAGTAAGGATGGCCGAAGAGGACAATGAGCAGTTCTTC.

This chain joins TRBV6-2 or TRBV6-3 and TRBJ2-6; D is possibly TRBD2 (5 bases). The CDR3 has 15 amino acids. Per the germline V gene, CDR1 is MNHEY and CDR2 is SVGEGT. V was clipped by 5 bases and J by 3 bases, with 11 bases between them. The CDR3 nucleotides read TGTGCCAGCAGTCCGGACTTGATTGGGGCCAACGTCCTGACTTTC. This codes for CASSPDLIGANVLTF.

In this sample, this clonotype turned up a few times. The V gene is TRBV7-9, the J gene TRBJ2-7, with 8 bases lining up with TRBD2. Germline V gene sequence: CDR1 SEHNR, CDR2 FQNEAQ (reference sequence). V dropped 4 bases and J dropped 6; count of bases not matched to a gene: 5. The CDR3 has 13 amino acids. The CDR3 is CASSSGTRAEQYF. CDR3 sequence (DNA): TGTGCCAGCAGCTCCGGGACTAGGGCCGAGCAGTACTTC.

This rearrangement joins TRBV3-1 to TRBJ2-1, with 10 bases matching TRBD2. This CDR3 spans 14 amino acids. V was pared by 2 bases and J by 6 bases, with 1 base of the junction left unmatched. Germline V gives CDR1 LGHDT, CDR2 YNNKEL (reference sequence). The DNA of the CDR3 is TGTGCCAGCAGCCAACTAGCGGGAGCCAATGAGCAGTTCTTC. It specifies CASSQLAGANEQFF.

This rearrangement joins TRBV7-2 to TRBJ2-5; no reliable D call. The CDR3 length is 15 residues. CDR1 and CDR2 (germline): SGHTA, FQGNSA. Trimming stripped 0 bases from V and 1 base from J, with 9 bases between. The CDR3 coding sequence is TGTGCCAGCAGCTTAGCAACAGTCCCCCAAGAGACCCAGTACTTC. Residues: CASSLATVPQETQYF.

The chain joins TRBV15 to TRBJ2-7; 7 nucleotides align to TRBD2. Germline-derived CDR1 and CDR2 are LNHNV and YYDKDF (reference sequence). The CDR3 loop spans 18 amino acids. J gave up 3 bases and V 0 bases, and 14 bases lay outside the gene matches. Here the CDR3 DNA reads TGTGCCACCAGCAGAGATCACCACGGGATAGCGGGCTTCTACGAGCAGTACTTC. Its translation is CATSRDHHGIAGFYEQYF.

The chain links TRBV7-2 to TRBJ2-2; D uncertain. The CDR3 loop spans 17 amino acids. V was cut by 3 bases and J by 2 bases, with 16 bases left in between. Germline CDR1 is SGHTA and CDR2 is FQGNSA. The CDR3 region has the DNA TGTGCCAGCAGCTTCGCTCTGCTCCTAGTTAACACCGGGGAGCTGTTTTTT. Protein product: CASSFALLLVNTGELFF.

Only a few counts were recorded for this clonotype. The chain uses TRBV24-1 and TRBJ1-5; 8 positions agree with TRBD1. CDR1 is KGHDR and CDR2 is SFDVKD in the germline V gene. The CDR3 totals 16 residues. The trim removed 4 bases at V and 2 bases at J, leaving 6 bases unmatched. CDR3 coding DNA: TGTGCCACCAGTGACGGACAGGGAGGCGGCAATCAGCCCCAGCATTTT. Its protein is CATSDGQGGGNQPQHF.

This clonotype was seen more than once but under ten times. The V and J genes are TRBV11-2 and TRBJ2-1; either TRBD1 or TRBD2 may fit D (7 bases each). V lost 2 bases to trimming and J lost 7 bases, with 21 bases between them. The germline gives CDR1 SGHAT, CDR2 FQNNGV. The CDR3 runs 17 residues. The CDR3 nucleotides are TGTGCCAGCAGCTTACACGAGGGGGCGGGAGTAGAGAATGAGCAGTTCTTC. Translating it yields CASSLHEGAGVENEQFF.

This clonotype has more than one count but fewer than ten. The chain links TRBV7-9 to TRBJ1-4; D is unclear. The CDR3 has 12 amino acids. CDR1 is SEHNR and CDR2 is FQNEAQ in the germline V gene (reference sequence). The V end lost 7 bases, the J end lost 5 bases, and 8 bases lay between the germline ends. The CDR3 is CASNAQNEKLFF. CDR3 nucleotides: TGTGCCAGCAACGCCCAAAATGAAAAACTGTTTTTT.

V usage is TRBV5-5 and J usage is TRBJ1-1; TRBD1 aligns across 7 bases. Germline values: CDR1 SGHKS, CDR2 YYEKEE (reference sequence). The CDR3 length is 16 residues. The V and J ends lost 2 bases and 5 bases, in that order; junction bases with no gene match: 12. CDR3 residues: CASSFKMTGLGTEAFF. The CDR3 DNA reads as TGTGCCAGCAGCTTCAAAATGACAGGGCTGGGGACTGAAGCTTTCTTT.

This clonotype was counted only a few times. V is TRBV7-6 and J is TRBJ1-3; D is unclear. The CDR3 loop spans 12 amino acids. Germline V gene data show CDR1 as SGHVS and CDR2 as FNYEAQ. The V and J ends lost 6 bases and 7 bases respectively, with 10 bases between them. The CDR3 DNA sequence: TGTGCCAGCAGTTTATACGGGAACACCATATATTTT. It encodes CASSLYGNTIYF.

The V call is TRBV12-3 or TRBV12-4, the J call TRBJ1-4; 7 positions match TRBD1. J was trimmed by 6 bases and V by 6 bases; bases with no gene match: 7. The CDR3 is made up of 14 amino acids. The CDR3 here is CASSRQGSHEKLFF. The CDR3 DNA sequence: TGTGCCAGCAGCCGACAGGGTTCGCATGAAAAACTGTTTTTT.

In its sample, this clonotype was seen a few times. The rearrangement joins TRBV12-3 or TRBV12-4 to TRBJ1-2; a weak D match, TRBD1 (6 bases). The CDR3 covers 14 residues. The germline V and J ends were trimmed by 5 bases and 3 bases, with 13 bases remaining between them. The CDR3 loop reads CASSDTQGYYGYTF. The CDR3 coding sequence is TGTGCCAGCAGTGATACACAGGGTTACTATGGCTACACCTTC.